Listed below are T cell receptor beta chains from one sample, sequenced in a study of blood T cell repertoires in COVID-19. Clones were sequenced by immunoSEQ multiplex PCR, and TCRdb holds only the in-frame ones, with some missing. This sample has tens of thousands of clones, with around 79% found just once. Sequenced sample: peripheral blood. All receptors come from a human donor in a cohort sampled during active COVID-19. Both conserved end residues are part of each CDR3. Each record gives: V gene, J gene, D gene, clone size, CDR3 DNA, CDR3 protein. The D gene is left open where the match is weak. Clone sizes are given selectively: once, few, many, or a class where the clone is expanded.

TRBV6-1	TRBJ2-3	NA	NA	TGTGCCAGCAGTGAAGGTATAGATACGCAGTATTTT	CASSEGIDTQYF
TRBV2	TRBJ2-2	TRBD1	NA	TGTGCCAGCACACGGGACAGCTATAACACCGGGGAGCTGTTTTTT	CASTRDSYNTGELFF
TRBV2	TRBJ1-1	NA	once	TGTGCCAGCAGTGTAACGAGGGTAGAAGCTTTCTTT	CASSVTRVEAFF
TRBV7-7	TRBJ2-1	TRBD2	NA	TGTGCTAGCAGCTTCGCCGTTGGGGCGGGAGGCTCCAATGAGCAGTTCTTC	CASSFAVGAGGSNEQFF
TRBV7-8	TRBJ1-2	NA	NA	TGTGCCAGCAGCTTAGCACCGCCGGGACGGGGGGGTGGCTACACCTTC	CASSLAPPGRGGGYTF
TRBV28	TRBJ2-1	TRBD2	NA	TGTGCCAGCAGTGGGGGGGGACTAGCGATAGAGCGGTTCTTC	CASSGGGLAIERFF
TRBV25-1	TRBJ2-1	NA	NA	TGTGCCAGCAGCGACGATGGACAAATCAACAATGAGCAGTTCTTC	CASSDDGQINNEQFF
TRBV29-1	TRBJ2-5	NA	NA	TGCAGCGTTCCCGGCGGGGCGGGGGAGACCCAGTACTTC	CSVPGGAGETQYF
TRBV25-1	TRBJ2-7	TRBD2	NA	TGTGCCAGCAGTGAATCAGGAGCGGGAATCTACGAGCAGTACTTC	CASSESGAGIYEQYF
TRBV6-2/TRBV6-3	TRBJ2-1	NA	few	TGTGCCAGCAGTTACTCGATGGGAGCTACCGGCCGGTTCTTC	CASSYSMGATGRFF
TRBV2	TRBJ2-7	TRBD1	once	TGTGCCAGCAGTGACCAGGGACAGTCCTACGAGCAGTACTTC	CASSDQGQSYEQYF